The following is a T cell receptor (beta chain) sequence with its context. Germline lookup yields CDR1 SGHVS and CDR2 FQNEAQ. The CDR3 consists of 14 residues. J was trimmed by 5 bases and V by 5 bases; bases with no gene match: 7. The sample originates from a study of blood T cell repertoires in COVID-19. In the study overall: Whether acute or convalescent, the COVID-19 samples came from the United States, Italy and Spain. T cells, B-cell-depleted T cells, or PBMCs supplied cDNA or gDNA.

Symptom resolution, clearance, or two negative PCRs marked the recovered donors of Cohort 3. In the original analysis: It was from reference gene primer amplification that nucleated cell counts were estimated. The protocol was immunoSEQ multiplex PCR, while the TCRdb copy is restricted to in-frame clones and leaves out a portion. The V and J calls and clone size come from that table; D and trimming were worked out from the DNA. The table lists 150,000 or so clones, about 84% of them singletons. The sequencing input was PBMCs or T cells enriched from blood (not recorded which). This receptor was taken from a man aged 50-60 years who had recovered from COVID-19. The chain is built from TRBV7-8 and TRBJ1-2; 8 positions match TRBD1. In DNA, the CDR3 is TGTGCCAGCAGCACCCGACAGGGGCCATATGGCTACACCTTC. Translated, it gives CASSTRQGPYGYTF.